Listed here is a single T cell receptor beta chain. Its antigen is as yet unknown. The data stem from a study of cytomegalovirus exposure and HLA in healthy donors. Findings of the study overall: In vitro checks showed that a few CMV-associated chains really do target CMV antigens. Clonal expansion was found to be greater in HLA-associated TCR beta chains than in equally common others in a later analysis. No immune exposure information besides CMV serostatus was available.

Unmatched junction bases numbered 6, after V lost 4 bases and J lost 0 bases. Germline V CDR1 and CDR2: SGHVS, FQNEAQ. This CDR3 is built from 16 residues. With 60 Vbeta and 13 Jbeta primers, the PCR was carried out. Using immunoSEQ multiplex PCR, the repertoire was profiled, and TCRdb retains in-frame clones only, with some absent. The sample comprises over 110,000 clones, 70% to 85% of which are singletons, and 2% to 3% rests with the top ten. Sequences were obtained from PBMCs. The chain couples TRBV7-8 to TRBJ2-3, with 8 bases fitting TRBD2. The source is a male donor in good health and CMV-seronegative. In nucleotides, the CDR3 is TGTGCCAGCAGCTACCGAGCTAGCGGGAGCACAGATACGCAGTATTTT. Its translation is CASSYRASGSTDTQYF.